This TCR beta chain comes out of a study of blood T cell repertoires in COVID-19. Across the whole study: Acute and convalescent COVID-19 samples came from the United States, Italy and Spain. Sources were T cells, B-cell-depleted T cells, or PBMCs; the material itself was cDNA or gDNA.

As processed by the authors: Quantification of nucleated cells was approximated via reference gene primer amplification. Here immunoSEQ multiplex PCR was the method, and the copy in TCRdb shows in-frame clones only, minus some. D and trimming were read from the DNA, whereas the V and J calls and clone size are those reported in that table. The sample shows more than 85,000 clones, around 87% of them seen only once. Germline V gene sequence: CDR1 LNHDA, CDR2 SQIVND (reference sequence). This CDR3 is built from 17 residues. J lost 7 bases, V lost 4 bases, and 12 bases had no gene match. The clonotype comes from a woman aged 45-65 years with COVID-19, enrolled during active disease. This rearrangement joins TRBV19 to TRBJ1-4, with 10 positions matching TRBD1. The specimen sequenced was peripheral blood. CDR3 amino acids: CASSTNTGDRGGEKLFF. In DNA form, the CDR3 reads TGTGCCAGTAGTACCAATACAGGGGACAGGGGAGGTGAAAAACTGTTTTTT.